This TCR beta chain was captured by sequencing in a study of T cells after yellow fever vaccination. Overall study findings and caveats: There was a possibility that FACS-sorted repertoires contained abundant clonotypes contaminating from the bulk population. Reappearance after the booster was seen for most primary-vaccination clones, at roughly 96% CD4 and about 90% CD8.

About this clonotype itself: Its antigen remains unidentified.

The CDR3 sequence is 14 residues long. Looked up from germline, CDR1 is DFQATT and CDR2 is SNEGSKA (reference sequence). The V segment lost 5 bases and the J segment 1 base; nucleotides outside the gene matches: 6. As TCR cDNA was made by 5'RACE template switching, a universal primer site and UMIs were added. One entry per CDR3 protein results from TCRdb running MiXCR on the 5' RACE reads. The sample holds some 340,000 distinct CDR3 sequences, around 11% seen once. This specimen was CD4+ T cells sorted from PBMCs, taken 45 days after the yellow fever booster vaccination. The source is a man between 18 and 35 years old who received the YFV17D yellow fever vaccine. The chain couples TRBV20-1 to TRBJ1-1; 8 positions match TRBD1. CDR3 sequence (DNA): TGCAGTGCTTCGCGGACAGGGCGGAACACTGAAGCTTTCTTT. It translates to CSASRTGRNTEAFF.